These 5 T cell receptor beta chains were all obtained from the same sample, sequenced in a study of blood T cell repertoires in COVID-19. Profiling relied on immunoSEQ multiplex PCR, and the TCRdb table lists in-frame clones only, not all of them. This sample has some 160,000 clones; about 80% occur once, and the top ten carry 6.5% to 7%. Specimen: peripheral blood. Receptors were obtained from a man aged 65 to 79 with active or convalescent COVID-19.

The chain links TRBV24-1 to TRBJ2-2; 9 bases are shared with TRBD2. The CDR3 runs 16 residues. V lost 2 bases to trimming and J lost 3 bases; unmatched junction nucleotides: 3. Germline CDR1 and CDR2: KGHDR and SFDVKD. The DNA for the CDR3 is TGTGCCACCAGTGATTCGGGACTAGCAGACACCGGGGAGCTGTTTTTT. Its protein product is CATSDSGLADTGELFF.

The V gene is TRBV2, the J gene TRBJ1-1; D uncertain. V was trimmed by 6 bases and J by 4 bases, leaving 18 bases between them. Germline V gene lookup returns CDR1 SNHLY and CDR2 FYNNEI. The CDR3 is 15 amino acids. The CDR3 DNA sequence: TGTGCCAGCAGCCGGATAGCGATAATGGGCACTGAAGCTTTCTTT. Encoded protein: CASSRIAIMGTEAFF.

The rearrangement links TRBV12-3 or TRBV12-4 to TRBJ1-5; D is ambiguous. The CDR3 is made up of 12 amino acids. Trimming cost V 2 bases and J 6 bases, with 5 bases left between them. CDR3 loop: CASSLPGQPQHF. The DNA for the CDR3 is TGTGCCAGCAGTTTACCGGGTCAGCCCCAGCATTTT.

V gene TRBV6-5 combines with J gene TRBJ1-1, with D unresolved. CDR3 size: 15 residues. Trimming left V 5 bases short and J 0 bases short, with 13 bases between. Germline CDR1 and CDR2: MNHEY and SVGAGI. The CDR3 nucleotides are TGTGCCAGCAGTAGGTCAGGTACAATGAACACTGAAGCTTTCTTT. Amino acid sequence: CASSRSGTMNTEAFF.

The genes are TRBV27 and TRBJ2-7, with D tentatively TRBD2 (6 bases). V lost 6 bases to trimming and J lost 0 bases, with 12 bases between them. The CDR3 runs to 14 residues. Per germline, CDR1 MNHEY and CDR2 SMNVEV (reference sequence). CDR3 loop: CASRYSGRSYEQYF. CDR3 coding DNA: TGTGCCAGCAGGTATAGCGGACGCTCCTACGAGCAGTACTTC.